The rows below give T cell receptor beta chains drawn from one sample of a study of cytomegalovirus exposure and HLA in healthy donors. Clones were read by immunoSEQ multiplex PCR, and TCRdb kept only the in-frame ones, dropping some. Its table lists about 160,000 clones. Sequencing was performed on PBMCs. The receptor set was obtained from a man aged 25 to 45 in good health and CMV-seronegative. The CDR3 runs from the conserved cysteine through the conserved F or W. The order of the fields is D gene, J gene, V gene, CDR3 DNA, CDR3 protein. The D gene is left open where the match is weak.

>NA|TRBJ1-1|TRBV29-1
TGCAGCGTTTATCAACAGACGAACACTGAAGCTTTCTTT
CSVYQQTNTEAFF
>TRBD1|TRBJ2-2|TRBV5-1
TGCGCCAGCAGGGGGACAGGGCGCACCGGGGAGCTGTTTTTT
CASRGTGRTGELFF
>NA|TRBJ2-7|TRBV6-1
TGTGCCAGCATGATGGAGTCCACACCTTACGAGCAGTACTTC
CASMMESTPYEQYF
>NA|TRBJ2-5|TRBV5-1
TGCGCCAGCAGCTTGGAGGGGAATGGCGAGACCCAGTACTTC
CASSLEGNGETQYF
>NA|TRBJ1-1|TRBV7-3
TGTGCCAGCAGCTTAATGTCCGGGGGGAACACTGAAGCTTTCTTT
CASSLMSGGNTEAFF
>NA|TRBJ2-1|TRBV30
TGTGCCTGGACCTCTGGGGGGAGCTACAATGAGCAGTTCTTC
CAWTSGGSYNEQFF
>NA|TRBJ2-5|TRBV27
TGTGCCAGCAGTCCACGTCCCCTCGGGGGTCAAGAGACCCAGTACTTC
CASSPRPLGGQETQYF
>TRBD1|TRBJ1-2|TRBV4-2
TGTGCCAGCACCGCGACAGGGGACTATGGCTACACCTTC
CASTATGDYGYTF
>TRBD1|TRBJ1-2|TRBV19
TGTGCCAGTAGCCAAGGGGGCAGGGGTGGCTACACCTTC
CASSQGGRGGYTF
>NA|TRBJ1-1|TRBV20-1
TGCAGTGCTCCGTTGAACACTGAAGCTTTCTTT
CSAPLNTEAFF
>NA|TRBJ2-5|TRBV5-1
TGCGCCAGCAGCTTAAGGCGGGCCCAAGAGACCCAGTACTTC
CASSLRRAQETQYF
>TRBD1|TRBJ2-5|TRBV7-8
TGTGCCAGCAGCTCCGCGCGGGACAGGTTAACCCAGTACTTC
CASSSARDRLTQYF
>NA|TRBJ1-2|TRBV19
TGTGCCAGTAGTAAGCTCTATGGCTACACCTTC
CASSKLYGYTF
>NA|TRBJ1-2|TRBV29-1
TGCAGCGTATTCCGGTCCGTAGGCCGGGTCTATGGCTACACCTTC
CSVFRSVGRVYGYTF
>TRBD1|TRBJ2-7|TRBV5-3
TGTGCCAGAAGCTCCCCGGGACAGGGGGGTGACTACGAGCAGTACTTC
CARSSPGQGGDYEQYF
>NA|TRBJ1-1|TRBV20-1
TGCAGTGCCCGCCGGGACACTGAAGCTTTCTTT
CSARRDTEAFF
>NA|TRBJ1-5|TRBV18
TGTGCCAGCTCACCTCGGGGGGCGCTAGGACAGCCCCAGCATTTT
CASSPRGALGQPQHF
>NA|TRBJ2-1|TRBV5-4
TGTGCCAGCAGCTTTACAATTCTAGCAAATGAGCAGTTCTTC
CASSFTILANEQFF
>NA|TRBJ1-2|TRBV30
TGTGCCTGGAGTAGGGGCGGGGATGTGGATGGCTACACCTTC
CAWSRGGDVDGYTF
>NA|TRBJ1-4|TRBV7-9
TGTGCCAGCAGGCAAACAGGGGAAAAACTGTTTTTT
CASRQTGEKLFF
>NA|TRBJ2-5|TRBV25-1
TGTGCCAGCAGTGAGCCAGGGGGGAGGGAGACCCAGTACTTC
CASSEPGGRETQYF
>NA|TRBJ2-1|TRBV5-8
TGTGCCAGCAACTCCCCCGGACAGACCTACAATGAGCAGTTCTTC
CASNSPGQTYNEQFF
>NA|TRBJ1-2|TRBV7-2
TGTGCCAGCAGCTTAGAGAGGTACAGGGATGGCTACACCTTC
CASSLERYRDGYTF